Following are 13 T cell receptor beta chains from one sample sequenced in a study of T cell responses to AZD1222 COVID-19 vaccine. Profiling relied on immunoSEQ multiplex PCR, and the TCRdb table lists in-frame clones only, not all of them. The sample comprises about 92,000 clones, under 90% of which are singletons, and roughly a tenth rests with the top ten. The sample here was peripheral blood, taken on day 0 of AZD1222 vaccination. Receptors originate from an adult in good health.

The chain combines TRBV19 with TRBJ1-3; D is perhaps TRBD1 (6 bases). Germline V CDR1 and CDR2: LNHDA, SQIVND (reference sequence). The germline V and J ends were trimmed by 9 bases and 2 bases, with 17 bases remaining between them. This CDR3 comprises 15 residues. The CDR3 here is CASSTGRMAGNTIYF. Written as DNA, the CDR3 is TGTGCCAGCAGCACAGGGAGGATGGCTGGAAACACCATATATTTT.

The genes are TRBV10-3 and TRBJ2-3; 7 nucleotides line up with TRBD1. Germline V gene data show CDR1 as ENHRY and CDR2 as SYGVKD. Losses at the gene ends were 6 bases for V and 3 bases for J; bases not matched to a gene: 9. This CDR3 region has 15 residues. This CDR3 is CAIRPGGDGTDTQYF. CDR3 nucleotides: TGTGCCATCAGACCAGGGGGAGACGGTACAGATACGCAGTATTTT.

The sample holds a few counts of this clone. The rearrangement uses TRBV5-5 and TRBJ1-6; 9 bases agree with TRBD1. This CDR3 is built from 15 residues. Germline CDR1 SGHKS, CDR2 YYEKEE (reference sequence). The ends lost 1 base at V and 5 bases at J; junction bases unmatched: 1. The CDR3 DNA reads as TGTGCCAGCAGCTTGAGGGACAGGGATAATTCACCCCTCCACTTT. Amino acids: CASSLRDRDNSPLHF.

As DNA, the CDR3 is TGTGCCAGCAGAGAGAGGACTAGCGGGAATCAGAATGAGCAGTTCTTC. Protein sequence: CASRERTSGNQNEQFF. The chain is built from TRBV2 and TRBJ2-1, with 12 bases identical to TRBD2. CDR3 size: 16 residues. The V gene's germline CDR1 is SNHLY and CDR2 FYNNEI. The V segment lost 6 bases and the J segment 7 bases; nucleotides outside the gene matches: 10.

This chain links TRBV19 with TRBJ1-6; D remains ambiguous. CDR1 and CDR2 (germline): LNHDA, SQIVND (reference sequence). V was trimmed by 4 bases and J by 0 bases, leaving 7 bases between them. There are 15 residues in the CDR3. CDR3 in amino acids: CASSTVSSYNSPLHF. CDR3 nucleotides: TGTGCCAGTAGTACAGTCAGCTCCTATAATTCACCCCTCCACTTT.

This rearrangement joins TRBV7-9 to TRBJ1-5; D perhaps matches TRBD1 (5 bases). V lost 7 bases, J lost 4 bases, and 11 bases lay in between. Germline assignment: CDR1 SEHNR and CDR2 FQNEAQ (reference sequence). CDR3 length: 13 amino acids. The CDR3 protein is CASTPGGNQPQHF. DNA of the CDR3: TGTGCCAGCACCCCGGGGGGGAATCAGCCCCAGCATTTT.

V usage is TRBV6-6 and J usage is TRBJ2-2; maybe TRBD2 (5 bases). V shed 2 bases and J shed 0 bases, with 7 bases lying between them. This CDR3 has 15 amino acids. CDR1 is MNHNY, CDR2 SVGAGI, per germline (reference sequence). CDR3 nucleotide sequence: TGTGCCAGCAGTTACCGGGGATCGAACACCGGGGAGCTGTTTTTT. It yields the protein CASSYRGSNTGELFF.

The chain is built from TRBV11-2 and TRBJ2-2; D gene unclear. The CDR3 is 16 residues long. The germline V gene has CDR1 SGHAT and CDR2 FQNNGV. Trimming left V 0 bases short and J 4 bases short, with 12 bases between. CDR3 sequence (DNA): TGTGCCAGCAGCTTAGATCGGGCAGGCGGCACCGGGGAGCTGTTTTTT. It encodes CASSLDRAGGTGELFF.

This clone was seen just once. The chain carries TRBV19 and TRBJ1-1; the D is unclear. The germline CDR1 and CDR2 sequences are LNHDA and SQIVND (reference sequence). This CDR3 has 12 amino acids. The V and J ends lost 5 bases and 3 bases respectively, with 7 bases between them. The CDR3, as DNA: TGTGCCAGTAGTGCAAGGGACACTGAAGCTTTCTTT. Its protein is CASSARDTEAFF.

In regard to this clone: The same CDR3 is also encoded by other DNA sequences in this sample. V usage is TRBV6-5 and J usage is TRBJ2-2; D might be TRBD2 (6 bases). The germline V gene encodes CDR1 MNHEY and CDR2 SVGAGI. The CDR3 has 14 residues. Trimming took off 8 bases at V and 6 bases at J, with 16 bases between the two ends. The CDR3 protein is CASSLGLVAGELFF. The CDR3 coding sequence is TGTGCCAGCTCATTGGGACTTGTGGCCGGGGAGCTGTTTTTT.

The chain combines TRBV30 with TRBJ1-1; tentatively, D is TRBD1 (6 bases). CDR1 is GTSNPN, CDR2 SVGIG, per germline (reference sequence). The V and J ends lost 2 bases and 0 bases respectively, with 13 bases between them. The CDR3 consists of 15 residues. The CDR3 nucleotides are TGTGCCTGGAGTCAGGGGTTGGGGGTGAACACTGAAGCTTTCTTT. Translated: CAWSQGLGVNTEAFF.

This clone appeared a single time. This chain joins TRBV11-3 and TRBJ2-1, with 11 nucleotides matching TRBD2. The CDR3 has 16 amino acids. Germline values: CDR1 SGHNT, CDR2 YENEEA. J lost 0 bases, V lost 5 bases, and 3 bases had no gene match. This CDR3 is CASSPLAGGSYNEQFF. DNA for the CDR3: TGTGCCAGCAGCCCGCTAGCGGGAGGCTCCTACAATGAGCAGTTCTTC.

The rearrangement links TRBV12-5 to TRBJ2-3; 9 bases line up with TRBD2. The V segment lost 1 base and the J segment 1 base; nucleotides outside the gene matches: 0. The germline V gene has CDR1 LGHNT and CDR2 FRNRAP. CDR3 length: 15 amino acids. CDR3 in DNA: TGTGCTAGTGGTTTGGGCGGGGGGGGCACAGATACGCAGTATTTT. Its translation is CASGLGGGGTDTQYF.